This T cell receptor beta chain originates from a study of blood T cell repertoires in COVID-19. The overall study: PBMCs, B-cell-depleted T cells, or T cells were the source of the cDNA or gDNA that made up the material.

Patients in Seattle were enrolled during active infection, then followed longitudinally. How the authors handled the data: The assay estimated nucleated cells by amplifying reference gene primers. Sequencing used immunoSEQ multiplex PCR; TCRdb keeps in-frame clones, though not all of them. That table gives V, J and clone size, and the DNA gave D and trimming. The repertoire has some 200,000 clones, less than 95% of them found once; the top ten carry 0.6% to 0.9%. V shed 0 bases and J 3 bases; nucleotides not matched to a gene: 10. CDR1 and CDR2 from the germline V gene are SGHKS and YYEKEE (reference sequence). CDR3 size: 17 residues.

Material for sequencing was peripheral blood. This clonotype was sampled from a man in his thirties or forties with COVID-19, enrolled during active disease. The chain couples TRBV5-5 to TRBJ2-7; 9 bases are a match to TRBD1. CDR3 sequence (DNA): TGTGCCAGCAGCTTGGCGGTCGTAGGGACAGGGATCTACGAGCAGTACTTC. This gives the protein CASSLAVVGTGIYEQYF.